Listed below are T cell receptor beta chains from one sample, sequenced in a study of T cells in Graves' hyperthyroidism and ophthalmopathy. TCRdb recomputed calls from the multiplex PCR reads with MiXCR, one row per CDR3 protein. The sample records 300,000 to 450,000 distinct CDR3 sequences, approximately 14% being singletons. Material: blood. The receptors were sampled from a woman aged 55-69 years with Graves' hyperthyroidism. Each CDR3 is given with its conserved first and last residue. The order of the fields is J gene, V gene, CDR3 protein.

TRBJ2-1 | TRBV28 | CASSPVAGSMNEQFF
TRBJ2-5 | TRBV10-3 | CAISADRFQETQYF
TRBJ2-6 | TRBV7-9 | CASSHTGSGANVLTF
TRBJ1-1 | TRBV6-1 | CASSDGTAANTEAFF
TRBJ2-7 | TRBV4-1 | CASSRTRRDEQYF
TRBJ1-1 | TRBV2 | CASGKNRAGTEAFF
TRBJ2-3 | TRBV7-2 | CASSSGLALADTQYF
TRBJ1-2 | TRBV25-1 | CASTTGIDGGYTF
TRBJ2-1 | TRBV20-1 | CSAREGGNEQFF
TRBJ1-6 | TRBV20-1 | CSAPDSAVNSPLHF
TRBJ2-5 | TRBV27 | CASSFGAGDPAQYF
TRBJ2-1 | TRBV4-1 | CASSQHQIPRDNDEQFF
TRBJ2-1 | TRBV19 | CASSMYILAGGPQIRFF
TRBJ2-7 | TRBV10-1 | CASIGGAREQYF
TRBJ2-6 | TRBV25-1 | CASSQYTSGTGANVLTF
TRBJ2-5 | TRBV6-5 | CASSYKGRGRETQYF
TRBJ2-1 | TRBV2 | CASSLQRDTYNEQFF
TRBJ2-5 | TRBV3-1 | CASSQGGGAGTQYF
TRBJ2-5 | TRBV19 | CASSIAGASQETQYF
TRBJ2-4 | TRBV19 | CASRGGDTRQAGNIQYF
TRBJ2-3 | TRBV2 | CASTPVETDTQYF
TRBJ2-3 | TRBV7-7 | CASSPGVSADTQYF
TRBJ2-3 | TRBV24-1 | CATSDYVTGAPWVDTQYF
TRBJ2-3 | TRBV4-1 | CASSQEWTSTDTQYF
TRBJ1-1 | TRBV28 | CASLQGKDTEAFF
TRBJ2-2 | TRBV18 | CASSPQGTGTGELFF
TRBJ1-1 | TRBV7-9 | CASGFGWNTEAFF
TRBJ2-5 | TRBV10-3 | CAIGQHFETQYF
TRBJ2-1 | TRBV5-5 | CASHLVGSNEQFF
TRBJ1-1 | TRBV20-1 | CSALQNTEAFF